A selection of T cell receptor beta chains follows, all from one sample in a study of patients with pleural tuberculosis. One entry per CDR3 protein, called by TCRdb with MiXCR from the reads. The sample holds 29,000 or so distinct CDR3 sequences; 15% to 20% are singletons and the top ten take roughly 3.4%. Sequencing was performed on peripheral blood. All receptors derive from a human donor with pleural tuberculosis. Each CDR3 is given with its conserved first and last residue. Each record gives: J gene, V gene, CDR3 protein.

TRBJ2-1	TRBV6-6	CASSYRRTSGGYEQFF
TRBJ1-1	TRBV29-1	CSVEVPGVPEAFF
TRBJ2-5	TRBV5-1	CASSLGQGGETQYF
TRBJ1-2	TRBV20-1	CSAWGQGNNYGYTF
TRBJ1-2	TRBV5-1	CASSQREGYGYTF
TRBJ2-7	TRBV3-1	CASSPGTVSYEQYF
TRBJ1-5	TRBV30	CAWSVGGPQHF
TRBJ2-7	TRBV20-1	CSARVWDRGSRQYF
TRBJ2-7	TRBV7-9	CASSFGISSYEQYF
TRBJ2-1	TRBV6-1	CAWGTSYNEQFF
TRBJ2-3	TRBV7-2	CASSSPEGAGQGSLPRGDTQYF
TRBJ2-7	TRBV6-2/TRBV6-3	CASSYGTATYEQYF
TRBJ2-1	TRBV2	CASSRSRGQGIDEQFF
TRBJ1-2	TRBV27	CASSLWDGDGYTF
TRBJ2-1	TRBV29-1	CSVEPRDRGIDEQFF
TRBJ2-7	TRBV6-1	CASSKKQGVEQYF
TRBJ1-5	TRBV29-1	CSVGASDNQPQHF
TRBJ1-2	TRBV2	CASSAQNYGYTF
TRBJ1-1	TRBV2	CASTPQGANTEAFF
TRBJ2-7	TRBV4-1	CASSQPWGGGRGEQYF
TRBJ2-1	TRBV5-1	CASSFATSGRQEQFF
TRBJ2-4	TRBV28	CASTPLGGIAKNIQYF
TRBJ1-1	TRBV11-3	CASSQGQGSTEAFF
TRBJ2-7	TRBV5-1	CASRLDWSEQYF
TRBJ2-3	TRBV28	CASAVRFITDTQYF
TRBJ1-2	TRBV11-2	CASSHPSGAGGYTF
TRBJ2-2	TRBV13	CASSWNPGTVTTGELFF
TRBJ1-1	TRBV6-2/TRBV6-3	CASSRVTNVPEAFF
TRBJ2-3	TRBV2	CASRGRDRGYNEQYF
TRBJ1-6	TRBV5-1	CASSLEIFGAGSPLHF
TRBJ1-1	TRBV6-2/TRBV6-3	CASSQTGYTEAFF
TRBJ2-7	TRBV11-2	CASSQTGGGWYEQYF
TRBJ1-2	TRBV3-1	CASSQEFRGDRNGYTF
TRBJ1-2	TRBV12-3/TRBV12-4	CASGQGDYGYTF
TRBJ1-5	TRBV30	CAWSLDSVNQPQHF
TRBJ2-7	TRBV30	CAWSGLHEQYF
TRBJ2-7	TRBV20-1	CSAPLARGSYEQYF
TRBJ2-7	TRBV4-1	CASSQEFRDQPYEQDF
TRBJ1-4	TRBV5-1	CASSLLQSNEKLFF
TRBJ1-1	TRBV6-6	CVSTKEWYTEAFF
TRBJ2-3	TRBV20-1	CSASLAGGSADTQYF
TRBJ2-1	TRBV9	CASSVSFSRGLYNEQFF
TRBJ1-1	TRBV12-3/TRBV12-4	CASSFTGGNPEAFF
TRBJ1-1	TRBV19	CASLGAEAFF
TRBJ2-5	TRBV5-4	CASSLSSGQETQYF
TRBJ2-3	TRBV5-4	CASSSNPGLSTDTQYF
TRBJ2-1	TRBV27	CVSTEGAAADEQFF
TRBJ2-7	TRBV10-3	CAIKPGQGSYEQYF
TRBJ2-3	TRBV13	CASSLPSRTDTQYF
TRBJ1-4	TRBV11-2	CASSLDRGGRAEKLFF
TRBJ1-5	TRBV2	CASSVESLRSNQPQHF
TRBJ2-5	TRBV20-1	CSARDYPGPTRKTQYF
TRBJ1-2	TRBV15	CSTSKRQGDYGYTF
TRBJ1-3	TRBV20-1	CGGGADSGNTIYF
TRBJ1-2	TRBV20-1	CSASGANYGYTF
TRBJ2-1	TRBV27	CASSTGTSGKNEQFF
TRBJ2-2	TRBV6-2/TRBV6-3	CASSTGGATGELFF